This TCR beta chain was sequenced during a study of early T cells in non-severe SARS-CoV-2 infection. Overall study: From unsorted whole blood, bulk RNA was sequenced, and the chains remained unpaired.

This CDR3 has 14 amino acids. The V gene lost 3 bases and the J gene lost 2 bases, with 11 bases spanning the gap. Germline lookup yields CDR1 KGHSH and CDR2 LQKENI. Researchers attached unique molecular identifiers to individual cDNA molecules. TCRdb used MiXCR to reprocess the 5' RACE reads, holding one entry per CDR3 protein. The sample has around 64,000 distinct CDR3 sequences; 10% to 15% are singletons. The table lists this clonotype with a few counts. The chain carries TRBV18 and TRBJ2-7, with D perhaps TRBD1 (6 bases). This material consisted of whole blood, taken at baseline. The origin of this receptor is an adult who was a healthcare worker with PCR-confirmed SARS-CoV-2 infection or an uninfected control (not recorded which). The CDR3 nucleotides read TGTGCCAGCTCACCCCGGGACATCCCCTACGAGCAGTACTTC. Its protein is CASSPRDIPYEQYF. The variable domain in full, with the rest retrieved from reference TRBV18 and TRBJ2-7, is NAGVMQNPRHLVRRRGQEARLRCSPMKGHSHVYWYRQLPEEGLKFMVYLQKENIIDESGMPKERFSAEFPKEGPSILRIQQVVRGDSAAYFCASSPRDIPYEQYFGPGTRLTVT.